The 31 T cell receptor beta chains presented below share a single source sample, sequenced in a study of blood T cell repertoires in COVID-19. Sequencing was performed with immunoSEQ multiplex PCR; in TCRdb, only in-frame clones are kept and a portion is missing. Among around 200,000 clones listed, around nine tenths were seen once. The sequenced sample was peripheral blood. The source is a man between 60 and 70 years old who had recovered from COVID-19.

The chain uses TRBV10-3 and TRBJ1-3; D is perhaps TRBD1 (6 bases). V lost 3 bases and J lost 0, with 12 bases in between. The CDR3 extends over 16 amino acids. CDR1 ENHRY and CDR2 SYGVKD come from the germline V gene. Here the CDR3 DNA reads TGTGCCATCAGTGATCGGGGGGCTATCTCTGGAAACACCATATATTTT. It encodes CAISDRGAISGNTIYF.

V gene TRBV10-3 combines with J gene TRBJ2-3; D ambiguous. CDR3 length: 13 residues. Germline assignment: CDR1 ENHRY and CDR2 SYGVKD. Deletions cut 6 bases from V and 5 bases from J, with 12 bases between. This chain's CDR3 is CAIRRSRGDTQYF. The CDR3 DNA reads as TGTGCCATCAGGAGGAGTCGCGGAGATACGCAGTATTTT.

This clone showed up just a few times. J is TRBJ1-1 and V is TRBV19, with TRBD1 matching over 7 bases. This CDR3 has 16 residues. J gave up 5 bases and V 2 bases, and 11 bases lay outside the gene matches. Germline CDR1 LNHDA, CDR2 SQIVND (reference sequence). For the CDR3, the DNA is TGTGCCAGTAGTATACCCCAGGGGGGCGCCGGTACTGAAGCTTTCTTT. This sequence encodes CASSIPQGGAGTEAFF.

The table lists this clone with a few counts. Other DNA variants within this sample encode the same CDR3. This chain uses TRBV3-1 (or the pseudogene TRBV3-2) with TRBJ2-7; TRBD2 aligns across 11 bases. The junction had 19 bases not matched to a gene; V was cut back by 3 bases and J by 3 bases. The CDR3 consists of 20 residues. The germline V gene encodes CDR1 LGHDT and CDR2 YNNKEL (reference sequence). The CDR3 nucleotides are TGTGCCAGCAGCCAGTGGTCAGGCCTGCTCCTAGCGGGGGGCGACTACGAGCAGTACTTC. Protein: CASSQWSGLLLAGGDYEQYF.

The chain links TRBV5-5 to TRBJ2-5; 7 nucleotides agree with TRBD1. The CDR3 spans 14 residues. CDR1 is SGHKS, CDR2 YYEKEE, per germline (reference sequence). J lost 4 bases, V lost 5 bases, and 8 bases had no gene match. CDR3 sequence: CASRNRGSGETQYF. The CDR3 DNA follows: TGTGCCAGCAGGAACAGGGGAAGTGGAGAGACCCAGTACTTC. Looking up the rest from reference TRBV5-5 and TRBJ2-5 gives the full variable domain: DAGVTQSPTHLIKTRGQQVTLRCSPISGHKSVSWYQQVLGQGPQFIFQYYEKEERGRGNFPDRFSARQFPNYSSELNVNALLLGDSALYLCASRNRGSGETQYFGPGTRLLVL.

The chain couples TRBV18 to TRBJ2-5; unclear D gene. CDR1 and CDR2 (germline): KGHSH, LQKENI. Trimming removed 0 bases at V and 7 bases at J, with 15 bases between. The CDR3 runs to 15 residues. For the CDR3, the DNA is TGTGCCAGCTCACCACCCCCAGCGAGAGAAGGGACCCAGTACTTC. Amino acids: CASSPPPAREGTQYF.

CDR3 DNA: TGTGCCAGCAGCTTGTGGACTAGCGGGATTTTTTACAATGAGCAGTTCTTC. It is translated as CASSLWTSGIFYNEQFF. This rearrangement joins TRBV11-2 to TRBJ2-1; 12 bases map to TRBD2. The CDR3 spans 17 residues. Germline V gene lookup returns CDR1 SGHAT and CDR2 FQNNGV. V trimming: 3 bases; J trimming: 4 bases; junction bases outside the gene matches: 7.

The chain couples TRBV5-1 to TRBJ1-1; D remains ambiguous. Germline CDR1 SGHRS, CDR2 YFSETQ. V lost 4 bases and J lost 0, with 16 bases in between. This CDR3 spans 16 amino acids. CDR3 in amino acids: CASSPRGGALNTEAFF. The DNA of the CDR3 is TGCGCCAGCAGCCCTCGGGGAGGCGCCTTGAACACTGAAGCTTTCTTT.

The chain combines TRBV9 with TRBJ2-3, with a possible D match to TRBD2 (6 bases). From germline, CDR1 is SGDLS and CDR2 YYNGEE. This CDR3 has 15 amino acids. Trimming stripped 3 bases from V and 3 bases from J, with 14 bases between. The CDR3, as DNA: TGTGCCAGCAGCGCCTTAATGCGGGGTACAGATACGCAGTATTTT. Encoded protein: CASSALMRGTDTQYF.

The genes are TRBV6-4 and TRBJ2-3; 7 nucleotides agree with TRBD1. Losses at the gene ends were 6 bases for V and 6 bases for J; bases not matched to a gene: 12. CDR1 is MRHNA and CDR2 is SNTAGT in the germline V gene. This CDR3 comprises 15 residues. CDR3 residues: CASSRGTAFGDTQYF. CDR3 in DNA: TGTGCCAGCAGCAGGGGGACAGCTTTCGGGGATACGCAGTATTTT.

The count of this clone is one. CDR3 DNA sequence: TGTGCAGCGTCACCCCTCCACTTT. Its protein product is CAASPLHF. This rearrangement joins TRBV30 to TRBJ1-6; no clear D. CDR3 size: 8 residues. Per the germline V gene, CDR1 is GTSNPN and CDR2 is SVGIG (reference sequence).

This clone was seen a single time. This CDR3 reads CATSDIRQVDGYTF. CDR3 nucleotides: TGTGCCACCAGTGATATTAGACAGGTCGACGGCTACACCTTC. This chain connects TRBV24-1 to TRBJ1-2, with D maybe TRBD1 (6 bases). Germline V gene lookup returns CDR1 KGHDR and CDR2 SFDVKD. The CDR3 is made up of 14 amino acids. Trimming left V 3 bases short and J 8 bases short, with 15 bases between.

This chain links TRBV5-4 with TRBJ2-5; 8 nucleotides agree with TRBD1. Germline V gives CDR1 SGHNT, CDR2 YYREEE (reference sequence). The V gene end was trimmed by 4 bases and the J gene end by 1 base; junction bases not matched to a gene: 6. This CDR3 has 15 amino acids. CDR3 in amino acids: CASSAGQGPQETQYF. Written as DNA, the CDR3 is TGTGCCAGCAGCGCAGGACAGGGCCCCCAAGAGACCCAGTACTTC.

The chain couples TRBV27 to TRBJ1-2; 7 nucleotides agree with TRBD1. Per germline, CDR1 MNHEY and CDR2 SMNVEV (reference sequence). The CDR3 is 12 residues long. V was clipped by 5 bases and J by 8 bases; unmatched bases: 5. CDR3 in amino acids: CASSPQGGGYTF. In DNA form, the CDR3 reads TGTGCCAGCAGTCCCCAGGGGGGAGGCTACACCTTC.

The chain is built from TRBV11-2 and TRBJ2-7; 7 bases align to TRBD1. V lost 6 bases and J lost 2; bases outside the gene matches: 4. This CDR3 spans 13 amino acids. CDR1 and CDR2 from the germline V gene are SGHAT and FQNNGV. CDR3 residues: CASRATGTYEQYF. As DNA, the CDR3 is TGTGCCAGCAGGGCGACAGGGACCTACGAGCAGTACTTC.

The chain employs TRBV10-3 and TRBJ1-1; TRBD1 matches at 7 bases. The CDR3 runs 13 residues. J was trimmed by 2 bases and V by 7 bases; bases with no gene match: 4. Germline loops: CDR1 ENHRY, CDR2 SYGVKD. CDR3 in amino acids: CAIKGQANTEAFF. The CDR3 DNA follows: TGTGCCATCAAAGGACAGGCCAACACTGAAGCTTTCTTT.

This chain connects TRBV7-2 to TRBJ1-5; 7 nucleotides agree with TRBD1. V was clipped by 3 bases and J by 4 bases; unmatched bases: 6. Germline V lookup: CDR1 SGHTA, CDR2 FQGNSA. The CDR3 consists of 15 residues. Here the CDR3 DNA reads TGTGCCAGCAGCTTTACCGGGACAGATAATCAGCCCCAGCATTTT. It encodes CASSFTGTDNQPQHF.

The V and J genes are TRBV19 and TRBJ2-5; 9 bases map to TRBD1. The germline V gene has CDR1 LNHDA and CDR2 SQIVND (reference sequence). The ends lost 2 bases at V and 2 bases at J; junction bases unmatched: 9. The CDR3 runs 17 residues. CDR3 residues: CASSILGAGQGQETQYF. CDR3 bases: TGTGCCAGTAGTATATTGGGAGCGGGACAGGGTCAAGAGACCCAGTACTTC.

The chain couples TRBV2 to TRBJ2-1; TRBD2 matches 9 bases. V was pared by 3 bases and J by 7 bases, with 7 bases of the junction left unmatched. This CDR3 has 15 amino acids. In germline, CDR1 is SNHLY, CDR2 FYNNEI. The CDR3 region has the DNA TGTGCCAGCAGTGAGAGTAGCGGGAGTGTAAATGAGCAGTTCTTC. It specifies CASSESSGSVNEQFF. Full variable domain (outside the CDR3, taken from reference TRBV2 and TRBJ2-1): EPEVTQTPSHQVTQMGQEVILRCVPISNHLYFYWYRQILGQKVEFLVSFYNNEISEKSEIFDDQFSVERPDGSNFTLKIRSTKLEDSAMYFCASSESSGSVNEQFFGPGTRLTVL.

The CDR3, as DNA: TGTGCCAGCAGTGGAGCGGGAGCCTCCTACAATGAGCAGTTCTTC. Translated, it gives CASSGAGASYNEQFF. This rearrangement joins TRBV6-1 to TRBJ2-1, with 8 bases that match TRBD2. Losses at the gene ends were 4 bases for V and 0 bases for J; bases not matched to a gene: 2. The CDR3 length is 15 residues. CDR1 is MNHNS and CDR2 is SASEGT in the germline V gene.

The CDR3 protein is CASSLGDSLRMGYGYTF. DNA of the CDR3: TGTGCCAGCAGCTTAGGGGACTCACTACGGATGGGTTATGGCTACACCTTC. The V and J genes are TRBV11-2 and TRBJ1-2; D is possibly TRBD1 (5 bases). The CDR3 sequence is 17 residues long. Germline V gene data show CDR1 as SGHAT and CDR2 as FQNNGV. V shed 1 base and J shed 5 bases, with 20 bases lying between them.

The chain has TRBV5-6 and TRBJ2-3; TRBD2 matches at 13 bases. In germline, CDR1 is SGHDT, CDR2 YYEEEE. The CDR3 covers 16 residues. The V and J ends lost 2 bases and 6 bases, in that order; junction bases with no gene match: 6. CDR3 in DNA: TGTGCCAGCAGCTTCCGGACTAGCGGGAGATCTGATACGCAGTATTTT. Its translation is CASSFRTSGRSDTQYF.

The chain employs TRBV6-6 and TRBJ2-1; TRBD2 agrees at 9 bases. V gave up 2 bases and J gave up 6 bases; unmatched junction bases: 8. Germline assignment: CDR1 MNHNY and CDR2 SVGAGI (reference sequence). CDR3 length equals 16 residues. CDR3 sequence (DNA): TGTGCCAGCAGTTACGACTTAGCGGGAGCTGGCAATGAGCAGTTCTTC. Translated: CASSYDLAGAGNEQFF.

This chain links TRBV27 with TRBJ1-5; tentative D call: TRBD1 (6 bases). The CDR3 length is 15 residues. CDR1 and CDR2 (germline): MNHEY, SMNVEV (reference sequence). V dropped 6 bases and J dropped 0 bases, with 12 bases sitting between them. Written as DNA, the CDR3 is TGTGCCAGCAGACCGATACAGGGTAGCAATCAGCCCCAGCATTTT. Amino acids: CASRPIQGSNQPQHF.

J is TRBJ2-1 and V is TRBV12-3 or TRBV12-4, with TRBD1 matching over 9 bases. There are 13 residues in the CDR3. J was trimmed by 10 bases and V by 10 bases; bases with no gene match: 11. As DNA, the CDR3 is TGTGCCAACGGACCACAGGGGGCAGGGGAGCAGTTCTTC. The encoded protein is CANGPQGAGEQFF.

V and J are TRBV3-1 (or the pseudogene TRBV3-2) and TRBJ2-5, with no clear D. CDR1 LGHDT and CDR2 YNNKEL come from the germline V gene (reference sequence). Deletions cut 4 bases from V and 0 bases from J, with 3 bases between. The CDR3 contains 12 residues. CDR3 sequence reads: CASSRHQETQYF. In nucleotides, the CDR3 is TGTGCCAGCAGCCGGCACCAAGAGACCCAGTACTTC.

The CDR3 loop is CASSYGGGRSYNEQFF. The CDR3 region has the DNA TGTGCCAGCAGTTACGGCGGGGGGAGGTCCTACAATGAGCAGTTCTTC. This sequence joins TRBV6-5 and TRBJ2-1; 8 bases align to TRBD2. The CDR3 covers 16 residues. With 2 bases clipped from V and 1 base from J, the junction kept 4 bases outside the gene matches. Germline V CDR1 and CDR2: MNHEY, SVGAGI.

This chain links TRBV4-3 with TRBJ2-1; TRBD2 agrees at 7 bases. The V and J ends lost 2 bases and 6 bases, in that order; junction bases with no gene match: 4. The length of the CDR3 is 14 residues. Looked up from germline, CDR1 is LGHNA and CDR2 is YSLEER. The CDR3 bases are TGCGCCAGCAGCCAAAGGACTAGATTCAATGAGCAGTTCTTC. It codes for CASSQRTRFNEQFF.

V usage is TRBV6-1 and J usage is TRBJ1-2, with 7 bases identical to TRBD1. Germline V CDR1 and CDR2: MNHNS, SASEGT. The CDR3 has 14 residues. V was pared by 1 base and J by 4 bases, with 3 bases of the junction left unmatched. CDR3 sequence reads: CASSEGDSGYGYTF. The CDR3 DNA is TGTGCCAGCAGTGAAGGGGACAGCGGCTATGGCTACACCTTC.

The V gene is TRBV7-3, the J gene TRBJ2-5; D may be TRBD2 (6 bases). CDR1 SGHTA and CDR2 FQGTGA come from the germline V gene. The CDR3 totals 14 residues. V was shortened by 5 bases and J by 4 bases, with 14 bases between the two germline ends. CDR3 sequence (DNA): TGTGCCAGCAGCCCTTTCATGGGGGGAGAGACCCAGTACTTC. Residues: CASSPFMGGETQYF. The entire variable domain, with the rest obtained from reference TRBV7-3 and TRBJ2-5, is as follows: GAGVSQTPSNKVTEKGKYVELRCDPISGHTALYWYRQSLGQGPEFLIYFQGTGAADDSGLPNDRFFAVRPEGSVSTLKIQRTERGDSAVYLCASSPFMGGETQYFGPGTRLLVL.

The chain has TRBV6-1 and TRBJ2-5, with 10 positions matching TRBD1. CDR3 length: 16 amino acids. J gave up 5 bases and V 2 bases, and 8 bases lay outside the gene matches. Germline CDR1 is MNHNS and CDR2 is SASEGT. The CDR3 DNA reads TGTGCCAGCAGTGAAAGTATCGGGACAGGGGTCGAGACCCAGTACTTC. Translating it yields CASSESIGTGVETQYF.